The 30 T cell receptor beta chains below were found in one sample sequenced in a study of control samples from healthy donors and cancer patients. Profiled with immunoSEQ multiplex PCR; TCRdb holds only in-frame clones, not every one. This sample carries over 100,000 clones, 88% of them seen once, and the ten largest clones take less than 4%. Sequenced input: blood. Receptors originate from a man in his forties in good health.

This clone was picked up one time. V is TRBV14 and J is TRBJ1-2, with a tentative D call TRBD1 (6 bases). Germline-derived CDR1 and CDR2 are SGHDN and FVKESK. Deletions cut 0 bases from V and 9 bases from J, with 11 bases between. The CDR3 has 13 amino acids. The CDR3 bases are TGTGCCAGCAGCCAAGATAGAACAGGGAGCTACACCTTC. Translated: CASSQDRTGSYTF.

The CDR3, as DNA: TGCGCCAGCAGCCAAGAGTGGCAAGAGAGACACACTGAAGCTTTCTTT. Its protein is CASSQEWQERHTEAFF. The chain joins TRBV4-1 to TRBJ1-1; D call uncertain. V lost 0 bases, J lost 3 bases, and 14 bases lay in between. The CDR3 has 16 amino acids. Looked up from germline, CDR1 is MGHRA and CDR2 is YSYEKL.

V and J are TRBV30 and TRBJ1-4; maybe TRBD1 (5 bases). The V and J ends lost 2 bases and 0 bases respectively, with 10 bases between them. The CDR3 runs to 15 residues. The V gene's germline CDR1 is GTSNPN and CDR2 SVGIG (reference sequence). Here the CDR3 reads CAWSTTGATNEKLFF. The CDR3 bases are TGTGCCTGGAGTACCACAGGTGCAACTAATGAAAAACTGTTTTTT.

CDR3 nucleotide sequence: TGTGCCAGCGGCCCCCAGGGGCCCCGGGAGCAGTTCTTC. Translating gives CASGPQGPREQFF. The V call is TRBV5-6, the J call TRBJ2-1, with a weak D call TRBD1 (6 bases). V was cut by 7 bases and J by 10 bases, with 18 bases left in between. CDR1 SGHDT and CDR2 YYEEEE come from the germline V gene. The CDR3 contains 13 residues.

This chain connects TRBV25-1 to TRBJ2-2, with D possibly TRBD1 on 6 matching bases. Germline V gene lookup returns CDR1 MGHDK and CDR2 SYGVNS. The CDR3 covers 14 residues. The ends were cut back, 6 bases at V and 1 base at J, with 9 bases in the middle. CDR3 in DNA: TGTGCCAGCAGGGACAGCTTGAACACCGGGGAGCTGTTTTTT. It is translated as CASRDSLNTGELFF.

The CDR3 sequence is CASSRGGGLPGELFF. In nucleotides, the CDR3 is TGTGCCAGCAGTCGCGGGGGAGGGCTGCCCGGGGAGCTGTTTTTT. This sequence joins TRBV11-3 and TRBJ2-2; 7 nucleotides match TRBD2. The V gene end was trimmed by 6 bases and the J gene end by 6 bases; junction bases not matched to a gene: 10. The V gene's germline CDR1 is SGHNT and CDR2 YENEEA. This CDR3 has 15 amino acids. Full variable domain (outside the CDR3, taken from reference TRBV11-3 and TRBJ2-2): EAGVVQSPRYKIIEKKQPVAFWCNPISGHNTLYWYLQNLGQGPELLIRYENEEAVDDSQLPKDRFSAERLKGVDSTLKIQPAELGDSAVYLCASSRGGGLPGELFFGEGSRLTVL.

This rearrangement joins TRBV7-2 to TRBJ2-7, with 9 bases fitting TRBD2. The germline V gene encodes CDR1 SGHTA and CDR2 FQGNSA. The CDR3 is made up of 15 amino acids. V shed 1 base and J 2 bases; nucleotides not matched to a gene: 3. The CDR3 nucleotides are TGTGCCAGCAGCTTAGAGCTAGCGGGGCCCTACGAGCAGTACTTC. It is translated as CASSLELAGPYEQYF. The complete variable domain, with remaining parts taken from reference TRBV7-2 and TRBJ2-7, reads GAGVSQSPSNKVTEKGKDVELRCDPISGHTALYWYRQSLGQGLEFLIYFQGNSAPDKSGLPSDRFSAERTGGSVSTLTIQRTQQEDSAVYLCASSLELAGPYEQYFGPGTRLTVT.

V and J are TRBV5-1 and TRBJ1-5; weak D call: TRBD1 (5 bases). This CDR3 has 14 amino acids. Trimming pared 3 bases from V and 3 bases from J, leaving 10 bases between. Germline values: CDR1 SGHRS, CDR2 YFSETQ. The CDR3 DNA follows: TGCGCCAGCAGCTCAGGACAACTCAATCAGCCCCAGCATTTT. This translates into CASSSGQLNQPQHF.

This chain links TRBV27 with TRBJ2-5; the D call may be TRBD1 or TRBD2 (5 bases each). In germline, CDR1 is MNHEY, CDR2 SMNVEV (reference sequence). The CDR3 runs 13 residues. The V end lost 6 bases, the J end lost 5 bases, and 13 bases lay between the germline ends. The CDR3 is CASSPSGRETQYF. CDR3 sequence (DNA): TGTGCCAGCAGCCCATCGGGGCGGGAGACCCAGTACTTC.

This chain links TRBV6-5 with TRBJ1-1; perhaps TRBD1 as D (5 bases). CDR3 length equals 12 residues. The germline CDR1 and CDR2 sequences are MNHEY and SVGAGI. V was shortened by 0 bases and J by 8 bases, with 7 bases between the two germline ends. CDR3 sequence reads: CASSYSWGEAFF. CDR3 sequence (DNA): TGTGCCAGCAGTTACTCATGGGGGGAAGCTTTCTTT.

This clone was seen a single time. The CDR3 spells CASSLNYGYTF. The CDR3 coding sequence is TGTGCCAGCAGTTTGAACTATGGCTACACCTTC. This chain joins TRBV28 and TRBJ1-2; D not certain. This CDR3 has 11 residues. Trimming cost V 3 bases and J 2 bases, with 1 base left between them. CDR1 is MDHEN, CDR2 SYDVKM, per germline.

V usage is TRBV7-9 and J usage is TRBJ1-2; D call uncertain. V lost 7 bases and J lost 6, with 15 bases in between. This CDR3 is built from 13 residues. The germline V gene encodes CDR1 SEHNR and CDR2 FQNEAQ (reference sequence). DNA of the CDR3: TGTGCCAGCATTCCCCCAACCGGCGATGGCTACACCTTC. Encoded protein: CASIPPTGDGYTF.

With respect to this clone: Germline is not matched at one junction end, which may reflect a read error. This chain uses TRBV7-9 with TRBJ2-7; 11 bases are shared with TRBD2. The CDR3 is made up of 15 amino acids. CDR1 is SEHNR and CDR2 is FQNEAQ in the germline V gene (reference sequence). This CDR3 reads CVSSLSGGASYEQYF. Written as DNA, the CDR3 is TGTGTCAGCAGCCTTAGCGGGGGGGCATCCTACGAGCAGTACTTC.

Turning to this clone: At one end, the junction sequence differs from germline, possibly due to a read error. The CDR3 coding sequence is TGCAGTGGTAGAAACGGAGAGGGCATACACTTT. This sequence encodes CSGRNGEGIHF. The V gene is TRBV20-1, the J gene TRBJ1-6; D not resolved. There are 11 residues in the CDR3. Germline CDR1 DFQATT, CDR2 SNEGSKA (reference sequence).

The rearrangement uses TRBV18 and TRBJ2-4; perhaps TRBD1 as D (5 bases). V was shortened by 3 bases and J by 0 bases, with 9 bases between the two germline ends. The CDR3 runs 15 residues. From germline, CDR1 is KGHSH and CDR2 LQKENI. The CDR3 region is CASSPPTAAKNIQYF. DNA for the CDR3: TGTGCCAGCTCACCCCCGACAGCAGCCAAAAACATTCAGTACTTC.

The chain carries TRBV11-2 and TRBJ1-5, with TRBD1 identical over 8 bases. The V gene end was trimmed by 5 bases and the J gene end by 4 bases; junction bases not matched to a gene: 4. Germline CDR1 is SGHAT and CDR2 is FQNNGV. CDR3 length: 14 amino acids. The CDR3 region is CASSVTGGNQPQHF. In DNA form, the CDR3 reads TGTGCCAGCAGCGTTACAGGGGGGAATCAGCCCCAGCATTTT.

The gene calls are TRBV20-1 and TRBJ1-1; D unresolved. The germline CDR1 and CDR2 sequences are DFQATT and SNEGSKA (reference sequence). The CDR3 is made up of 11 amino acids. V lost 3 bases and J lost 10, with 12 bases in between. CDR3 nucleotide sequence: TGCAGTGCTAGTGCGTTTGAGTCAGCTTTCTTT. This translates into CSASAFESAFF.

The chain carries TRBV5-1 and TRBJ1-4, with D unclear. The CDR3 extends over 16 amino acids. The germline V gene encodes CDR1 SGHRS and CDR2 YFSETQ. Trimming shortened V by 1 base and J by 6 bases, and 16 bases separated the two germline ends. CDR3: CASSLKVGVVDEKLFF. CDR3 bases: TGCGCCAGCAGCTTGAAAGTTGGGGTGGTCGATGAAAAACTGTTTTTT.

J is TRBJ1-3 and V is TRBV3-1 (or the pseudogene TRBV3-2); D not certain. V was clipped by 0 bases and J by 5 bases, with 17 bases between them. CDR3 length: 17 amino acids. CDR1 and CDR2 (germline): LGHDT, YNNKEL (reference sequence). CDR3 DNA sequence: TGTGCCAGCAGCCAAGAGCCCCGAGGGTTAAGCAGAAACACCATATATTTT. Translation: CASSQEPRGLSRNTIYF.

The chain combines TRBV7-2 with TRBJ1-2; tentative D call: TRBD1 (5 bases). V lost 4 bases to trimming and J lost 5 bases, with 14 bases between them. CDR3 length: 14 amino acids. Germline CDR1 and CDR2: SGHTA and FQGNSA. The CDR3 sequence: CASSSQGAFYGYTF. CDR3 nucleotide sequence: TGTGCCAGCAGCTCTCAAGGGGCGTTTTATGGCTACACCTTC.

V usage is TRBV18 and J usage is TRBJ2-3; D may correspond to TRBD1 or TRBD2 (5 bases each). CDR3 length equals 16 residues. Trimming cost V 0 bases and J 0 bases, with 10 bases left between them. Germline values: CDR1 KGHSH, CDR2 LQKENI. The CDR3 is CASSPPGTPSTDTQYF. The CDR3 DNA reads TGTGCCAGCTCACCACCGGGGACCCCTAGCACAGATACGCAGTATTTT. Full variable domain (missing parts from reference TRBV18 and TRBJ2-3): NAGVMQNPRHLVRRRGQEARLRCSPMKGHSHVYWYRQLPEEGLKFMVYLQKENIIDESGMPKERFSAEFPKEGPSILRIQQVVRGDSAAYFCASSPPGTPSTDTQYFGPGTRLTVL.

The J gene is TRBJ2-7, the V gene TRBV5-1; D may correspond to TRBD1 or TRBD2 (5 bases each). V lost 5 bases, J lost 1 base, and 10 bases lay in between. This CDR3 region has 13 residues. Germline CDR1 and CDR2: SGHRS and YFSETQ. CDR3 bases: TGCGCCAGCAGTTCGGGGCTATCCTACGAGCAGTACTTC. Translation: CASSSGLSYEQYF.

On this clone: Other DNA sequences within the sample encode an identical CDR3. The chain carries TRBV12-3 or TRBV12-4 and TRBJ1-5; no definite D call. The CDR3 totals 13 residues. Trimming left V 3 bases short and J 5 bases short, with 8 bases between. This CDR3 reads CASSFRVDQPQHF. CDR3 DNA sequence: TGTGCCAGCAGTTTTAGGGTGGATCAGCCCCAGCATTTT.

The V gene is TRBV10-3, the J gene TRBJ1-2; D gene uncertain. This CDR3 is 15 amino acids long. Per germline, CDR1 ENHRY and CDR2 SYGVKD. The V gene lost 0 bases and the J gene lost 3 bases, with 11 bases spanning the gap. In DNA form, the CDR3 reads TGTGCCATCAGTGAGTCGATGGGCACCTACTATGGCTACACCTTC. Translation gives CAISESMGTYYGYTF.

CDR3 residues: CASSREGAREKLFF. CDR3 DNA sequence: TGTGCCAGTAGTAGGGAGGGGGCGCGAGAAAAACTGTTTTTT. This chain joins TRBV19 and TRBJ1-4; 7 bases are a match to TRBD1. Germline-derived CDR1 and CDR2 are LNHDA and SQIVND (reference sequence). The CDR3 contains 14 residues. The junction had 7 bases not matched to a gene; V was cut back by 4 bases and J by 8 bases.

This chain joins TRBV20-1 and TRBJ1-5; D not resolved. The germline gives CDR1 DFQATT, CDR2 SNEGSKA (reference sequence). The V and J ends lost 7 bases and 6 bases respectively, with 4 bases between them. CDR3 length equals 9 residues. In nucleotides, the CDR3 is TGCAGTGTAGGTCAGCCCCAGCATTTT. It is translated as CSVGQPQHF.

The chain uses TRBV5-6 and TRBJ1-3; possible D gene TRBD1, 5 bases. CDR3 length: 15 residues. Looked up from germline, CDR1 is SGHDT and CDR2 is YYEEEE. V lost 1 base and J lost 4, with 12 bases in between. The CDR3 reads CASSLSSGWGNTIYF. In DNA form, the CDR3 reads TGTGCCAGCAGCTTGTCATCAGGGTGGGGAAACACCATATATTTT.

This chain uses TRBV28 with TRBJ1-2; D call uncertain. V lost 4 bases and J lost 4, with 10 bases in between. CDR3 length: 13 amino acids. Germline loops: CDR1 MDHEN, CDR2 SYDVKM. CDR3 sequence reads: CASSSGALYGYTF. The CDR3 coding sequence is TGTGCCAGCAGTTCTGGAGCTCTCTATGGCTACACCTTC.

The gene calls are TRBV6-5 and TRBJ2-2; unclear D gene. V was trimmed by 0 bases and J by 3 bases, leaving 8 bases between them. CDR1 and CDR2 (germline): MNHEY, SVGAGI. This CDR3 spans 15 amino acids. The CDR3 loop is CASSYSRGDTGELFF. CDR3 in DNA: TGTGCCAGCAGTTACTCGCGCGGTGACACCGGGGAGCTGTTTTTT.

The genes are TRBV11-2 and TRBJ2-3; the match to TRBD2 covers 7 bases. V was pared by 0 bases and J by 2 bases, with 8 bases of the junction left unmatched. Looked up from germline, CDR1 is SGHAT and CDR2 is FQNNGV. This CDR3 region has 17 residues. DNA for the CDR3: TGTGCCAGCAGCTTAGATTATGTTGCGGGGGTCACAGATACGCAGTATTTT. This gives the protein CASSLDYVAGVTDTQYF. Filled out from reference TRBV11-2 and TRBJ2-3, the complete variable domain reads EAGVAQSPRYKIIEKRQSVAFWCNPISGHATLYWYQQILGQGPKLLIQFQNNGVVDDSQLPKDRFSAERLKGVDSTLKIQPAKLEDSAVYLCASSLDYVAGVTDTQYFGPGTRLTVL.